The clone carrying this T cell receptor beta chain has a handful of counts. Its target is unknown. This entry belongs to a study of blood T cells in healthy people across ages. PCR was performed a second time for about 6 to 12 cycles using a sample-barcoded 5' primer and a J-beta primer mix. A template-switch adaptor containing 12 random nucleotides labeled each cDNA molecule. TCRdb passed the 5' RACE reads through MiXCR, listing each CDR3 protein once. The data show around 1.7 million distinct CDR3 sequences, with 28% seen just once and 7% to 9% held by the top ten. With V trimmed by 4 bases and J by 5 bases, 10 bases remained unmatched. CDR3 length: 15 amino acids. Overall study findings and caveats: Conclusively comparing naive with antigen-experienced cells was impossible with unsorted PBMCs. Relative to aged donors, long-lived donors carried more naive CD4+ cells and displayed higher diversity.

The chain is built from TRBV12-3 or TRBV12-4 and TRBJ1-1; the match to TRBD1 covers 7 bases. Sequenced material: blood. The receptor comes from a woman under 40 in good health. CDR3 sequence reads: CASSSSEGARTEAFF. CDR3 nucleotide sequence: TGTGCCAGCAGTTCCTCGGAGGGGGCGAGGACTGAAGCTTTCTTT.